What follows are 27 T cell receptor beta chains derived from one specimen sequenced in a study of cytotoxic CD8 clonotypes in ibrutinib-treated CLL. The table came from immunoSEQ multiplex PCR; TCRdb's copy has only in-frame clones and leaves some out. The sample includes around 91,000 clones, roughly 86% of them seen just once. The sequencing used PBMCs, collected before ibrutinib treatment. Source of these receptors: a human donor with chronic lymphocytic leukemia.

The CDR3 DNA sequence: TGTGCCAGCAGTTTATTCAAGCGCTTCGAGCAGTTCTTC. It translates to CASSLFKRFEQFF. The genes are TRBV28 and TRBJ2-1; D remains ambiguous. Deletions cut 1 base from V and 10 bases from J, with 11 bases between. This CDR3 is built from 13 residues. Germline values: CDR1 MDHEN, CDR2 SYDVKM.

The chain carries TRBV7-9 and TRBJ2-3; 10 bases fit TRBD1. The V segment lost 1 base and the J segment 1 base; nucleotides outside the gene matches: 2. In germline, CDR1 is SEHNR, CDR2 FQNEAQ (reference sequence). CDR3 length equals 16 residues. CDR3 coding DNA: TGTGCCAGCAGCTTAGACGGGACAGGGGGCACAGATACGCAGTATTTT. This sequence encodes CASSLDGTGGTDTQYF.

The chain links TRBV6-5 to TRBJ1-1; D possibly corresponds to TRBD1 (6 bases). The CDR3 runs to 14 residues. V was cut by 6 bases and J by 1 base, with 12 bases left in between. Germline V gene sequence: CDR1 MNHEY, CDR2 SVGAGI. The CDR3 loop reads CASSPEGGNTEAFF. The CDR3 DNA reads as TGTGCCAGCAGCCCCGAGGGGGGGAACACTGAAGCTTTCTTT.

A few counts support this clone. The gene calls are TRBV19 and TRBJ2-2, with a weak D call TRBD2 (5 bases). CDR1 is LNHDA and CDR2 is SQIVND in the germline V gene (reference sequence). V shed 7 bases and J shed 3 bases, with 6 bases lying between them. The CDR3 has 12 residues. The chain's CDR3 is CASMGDTGELFF. As DNA, the CDR3 is TGTGCCAGTATGGGAGACACCGGGGAGCTGTTTTTT.

This chain links TRBV11-3 with TRBJ2-3; D gene uncertain. Per the germline V gene, CDR1 is SGHNT and CDR2 is YENEEA. The CDR3 runs 16 residues. V lost 5 bases and J lost 0, with 15 bases in between. The CDR3 spells CASSGPTETSTDTQYF. The CDR3 nucleotides are TGTGCCAGCAGCGGTCCTACGGAGACTAGCACAGATACGCAGTATTTT.

In this sample, this clone turned up once. The CDR3 reads CASSLATFINEEQYF. In nucleotides, the CDR3 is TGTGCCAGCAGTTTAGCCACTTTTATTAACGAGGAGCAGTACTTC. The chain links TRBV28 to TRBJ2-7; D gene ambiguous. V shed 2 bases and J shed 7 bases, with 18 bases lying between them. Germline lookup yields CDR1 MDHEN and CDR2 SYDVKM. The CDR3 contains 15 residues.

In nucleotides, the CDR3 is TGTGCCAGCAGCTCGGACAGCACAACTAATGAAAAACTGTTTTTT. Translated, it gives CASSSDSTTNEKLFF. The chain links TRBV11-2 to TRBJ1-4, with D perhaps matching TRBD1 (6 bases). Between the trimmed V and J ends, which lost 4 bases and 0 bases, there was a span of 9 bases. Germline V gives CDR1 SGHAT, CDR2 FQNNGV. The CDR3 covers 15 residues.

The chain couples TRBV6-6 to TRBJ2-7, with unresolved D. This CDR3 contains 14 residues. The germline gives CDR1 MNHNY, CDR2 SVGAGI (reference sequence). Trimming took off 1 base at V and 2 bases at J, with 9 bases between the two ends. The CDR3 region has the DNA TGTGCCAGCAGTTACTGGGCAGGCCCCTACGAGCAGTACTTC. This codes for CASSYWAGPYEQYF.

The chain links TRBV30 to TRBJ2-7; TRBD1 is a possible D gene (5 bases). V lost 4 bases and J 0 bases, leaving 13 bases between the germline ends. From germline, CDR1 is GTSNPN and CDR2 SVGIG (reference sequence). CDR3 length: 14 amino acids. The CDR3 region has the DNA TGTGCCTGGACGAACCTCCAGGGCTCCTACGAGCAGTACTTC. Its translation: CAWTNLQGSYEQYF.

The chain combines TRBV6-1 with TRBJ1-2; unclear D gene. V was trimmed by 1 base and J by 5 bases, leaving 11 bases between them. Germline values: CDR1 MNHNS, CDR2 SASEGT. The CDR3 is made up of 14 amino acids. The CDR3, as DNA: TGTGCCAGCAGTGAAGGCCGTAATGAATATGGCTACACCTTC. It yields the protein CASSEGRNEYGYTF.

The rearrangement links TRBV6-1 to TRBJ1-5; a weak D match, TRBD1 (5 bases). V was clipped by 10 bases and J by 0 bases, with 16 bases between them. The germline CDR1 and CDR2 sequences are MNHNS and SASEGT. There are 15 residues in the CDR3. In DNA, the CDR3 is TGTGCCACCACAGTCGTGGGGACTAGCAATCAGCCCCAGCATTTT. It yields the protein CATTVVGTSNQPQHF.

This rearrangement joins TRBV9 to TRBJ2-3, with D possibly matching TRBD2 (5 bases). The V end was cut by 4 bases, the J end by 3 bases, with 18 bases between. CDR3 size: 16 residues. In germline, CDR1 is SGDLS, CDR2 YYNGEE. The CDR3 coding sequence is TGTGCCAGCAGCCCGCCCGGGGAGCGTGGGACAGATACGCAGTATTTT. Its translation: CASSPPGERGTDTQYF.

This rearrangement joins TRBV4-3 to TRBJ2-5; TRBD2 aligns across 8 bases. V gave up 0 bases and J gave up 2 bases; unmatched junction bases: 5. The CDR3 consists of 16 residues. CDR1 and CDR2 (germline): LGHNA, YSLEER. The CDR3 spells CASSQDRAGVQETQYF. The CDR3 coding sequence is TGCGCCAGCAGCCAAGATCGAGCGGGAGTGCAAGAGACCCAGTACTTC.

The chain carries TRBV7-2 and TRBJ2-1; D not resolved. Trimming stripped 0 bases from V and 0 bases from J, with 12 bases between. The length of the CDR3 is 17 residues. In germline, CDR1 is SGHTA, CDR2 FQGNSA. The CDR3 here is CASSLAGLGSSYNEQFF. The CDR3 DNA reads TGTGCCAGCAGCTTAGCGGGCCTCGGAAGCTCCTACAATGAGCAGTTCTTC. Supplemented by reference TRBV7-2 and TRBJ2-1, the full variable domain reads GAGVSQSPSNKVTEKGKDVELRCDPISGHTALYWYRQSLGQGLEFLIYFQGNSAPDKSGLPSDRFSAERTGGSVSTLTIQRTQQEDSAVYLCASSLAGLGSSYNEQFFGPGTRLTVL.

The chain carries TRBV6-1 and TRBJ1-4; the match to TRBD1 covers 9 bases. CDR1 MNHNS and CDR2 SASEGT come from the germline V gene. This CDR3 has 16 amino acids. Losses at the gene ends were 0 bases for V and 6 bases for J; bases not matched to a gene: 5. The CDR3 region is CASSEAYRGRHEKLFF. In DNA, the CDR3 is TGTGCCAGCAGTGAAGCGTACAGGGGGCGTCATGAAAAACTGTTTTTT.

The chain links TRBV29-1 to TRBJ1-2; D perhaps matches TRBD1 (5 bases). Germline loops: CDR1 SQVTM, CDR2 ANQGSEA. The ends were cut back, 4 bases at V and 3 bases at J, with 12 bases in the middle. The CDR3 is made up of 13 amino acids. CDR3 bases: TGCAGCGTTGTTCAGGGTCAGGACTATGGCTACACCTTC. As protein: CSVVQGQDYGYTF.

This clone has a single count. The chain's CDR3 is CASSRGRAYEQYF. Here the CDR3 DNA reads TGTGCCAGCAGCCGTGGGCGGGCCTACGAGCAGTACTTC. The chain uses TRBV7-2 and TRBJ2-7; maybe TRBD2 (5 bases). Germline lookup yields CDR1 SGHTA and CDR2 FQGNSA. The CDR3 has 13 amino acids. The ends were cut back, 5 bases at V and 2 bases at J, with 10 bases in the middle.

The chain is built from TRBV11-3 and TRBJ2-1; 10 bases fit TRBD2. Unmatched junction bases numbered 14, after V lost 5 bases and J lost 7 bases. Germline assignment: CDR1 SGHNT and CDR2 YENEEA. The CDR3 length is 17 residues. CDR3 region: CASSPRGAGGPRNEQFF. In nucleotides, the CDR3 is TGTGCCAGCAGCCCCCGGGGAGCGGGAGGGCCTAGGAATGAGCAGTTCTTC.

Written as DNA, the CDR3 is TGTGCCAGCAGTTTATCGCCGGGGGACTCTGGGGCCAACGTCCTGACTTTC. Its translation is CASSLSPGDSGANVLTF. The V call is TRBV27, the J call TRBJ2-6, with D possibly TRBD2 on 6 matching bases. The CDR3 has 17 amino acids. CDR1 is MNHEY and CDR2 is SMNVEV in the germline V gene (reference sequence). V lost 0 bases and J lost 0, with 9 bases in between. Variable domain in full (rest from reference TRBV27 and TRBJ2-6): EAQVTQNPRYLITVTGKKLTVTCSQNMNHEYMSWYRQDPGLGLRQIYYSMNVEVTDKGDVPEGYKVSRKEKRNFPLILESPSPNQTSLYFCASSLSPGDSGANVLTFGAGSRLTVL.

This sequence joins TRBV15 and TRBJ1-5; D perhaps matches TRBD1 (5 bases). This CDR3 comprises 15 residues. Deletions cut 3 bases from V and 2 bases from J, with 11 bases between. Per germline, CDR1 LNHNV and CDR2 YYDKDF (reference sequence). For the CDR3, the DNA is TGTGCCACCAGCAGGTCCAGGGTAGGCAATCAGCCCCAGCATTTT. It yields the protein CATSRSRVGNQPQHF.

The chain combines TRBV14 with TRBJ1-2, with 8 bases lining up with TRBD1. This CDR3 region has 15 residues. Germline CDR1 and CDR2: SGHDN and FVKESK. Germline trimming cut 0 bases from V and 4 bases from J; bases unmatched to any gene: 4. The CDR3 coding sequence is TGTGCCAGCAGCCAAGATTCGACAGGGGTCTATGGCTACACCTTC. Translated, it gives CASSQDSTGVYGYTF.

This chain joins TRBV7-2 and TRBJ2-1; D is undetermined. Germline lookup yields CDR1 SGHTA and CDR2 FQGNSA. The ends were cut back, 5 bases at V and 0 bases at J, with 8 bases in the middle. The CDR3 covers 14 residues. The CDR3 spells CASSVRSSYNEQFF. DNA of the CDR3: TGTGCCAGCAGCGTTCGGAGCTCCTACAATGAGCAGTTCTTC.

V gene TRBV19 combines with J gene TRBJ2-5; D gene unclear. From germline, CDR1 is LNHDA and CDR2 SQIVND (reference sequence). The CDR3 sequence is 15 residues long. Trimming stripped 1 base from V and 0 bases from J, with 9 bases between. CDR3 sequence reads: CASSIGGRNQETQYF. The CDR3 DNA sequence: TGTGCCAGTAGTATAGGAGGCAGAAACCAAGAGACCCAGTACTTC.

V and J are TRBV11-2 and TRBJ2-7; D not resolved. Germline V gene lookup returns CDR1 SGHAT and CDR2 FQNNGV. Trimming left V 5 bases short and J 3 bases short, with 11 bases between. The CDR3 is 13 residues long. CDR3 amino acids: CASSRTAGYEQYF. CDR3 DNA: TGTGCCAGCAGCCGGACCGCCGGCTACGAGCAGTACTTC.

This clone has just one count. V usage is TRBV19 and J usage is TRBJ1-5; D gene uncertain. This CDR3 is 12 amino acids long. Germline V CDR1 and CDR2: LNHDA, SQIVND (reference sequence). V was shortened by 7 bases and J by 5 bases, with 9 bases between the two germline ends. CDR3 bases: TGTGCCAGTAACTGGTTTGATCAGCCCCAGCATTTT. This encodes CASNWFDQPQHF.

The V gene is TRBV9, the J gene TRBJ2-1; 8 positions match TRBD2. The CDR3 is 14 residues long. V shed 3 bases, J shed 7 bases, and the junction held 6 bases outside the gene matches. Germline lookup yields CDR1 SGDLS and CDR2 YYNGEE. The CDR3, as DNA: TGTGCCAGCAGCGAAACTAGCGGAGTTAATGAGCAGTTCTTC. This translates into CASSETSGVNEQFF.

This clone was recorded a few times. The gene calls are TRBV18 and TRBJ1-3; TRBD1 agrees at 11 bases. Per germline, CDR1 KGHSH and CDR2 LQKENI. V lost 4 bases and J lost 3; bases outside the gene matches: 14. CDR3 length equals 19 residues. The CDR3 spells CASSLLDRGLTKDGNTIYF. Here the CDR3 DNA reads TGTGCCAGCTCACTCTTGGACAGGGGGCTGACAAAAGATGGAAACACCATATATTTT. The full variable domain, completed using reference TRBV18 and TRBJ1-3, is NAGVMQNPRHLVRRRGQEARLRCSPMKGHSHVYWYRQLPEEGLKFMVYLQKENIIDESGMPKERFSAEFPKEGPSILRIQQVVRGDSAAYFCASSLLDRGLTKDGNTIYFGEGSWLTVV.